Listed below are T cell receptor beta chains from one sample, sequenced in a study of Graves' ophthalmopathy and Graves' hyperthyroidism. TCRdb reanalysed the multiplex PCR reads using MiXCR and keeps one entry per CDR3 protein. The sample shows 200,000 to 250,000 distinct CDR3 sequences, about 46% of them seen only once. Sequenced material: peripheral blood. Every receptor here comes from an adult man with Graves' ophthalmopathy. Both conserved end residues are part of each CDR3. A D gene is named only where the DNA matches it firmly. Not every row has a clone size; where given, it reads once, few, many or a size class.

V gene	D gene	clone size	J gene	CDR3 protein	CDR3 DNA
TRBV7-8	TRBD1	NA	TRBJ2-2	CASSSPGQPQTGELFF	TGTGCCAGCAGCTCGCCGGGACAGCCTCAAACCGGGGAGCTGTTTTTT
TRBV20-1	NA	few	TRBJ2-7	CSALRDRYEQYF	TGCAGTGCCCTCCGGGACCGCTACGAGCAGTACTTC
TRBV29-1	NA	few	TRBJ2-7	CSVTGTYEQYF	TGCAGCGTCACAGGGACCTACGAGCAGTACTTC
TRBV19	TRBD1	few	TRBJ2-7	CASSPLRQGAGNEQYF	TGTGCCAGTAGTCCTCTTCGGCAGGGGGCGGGAAACGAGCAGTACTTC
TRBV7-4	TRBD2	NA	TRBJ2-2	CASRALWTSGGNTGELFF	TGTGCCAGCAGAGCACTCTGGACTAGCGGGGGGAACACCGGGGAGCTGTTTTTT
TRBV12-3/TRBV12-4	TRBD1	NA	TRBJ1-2	CASSPGQPNRYTF	TGTGCCAGCAGCCCGGGACAGCCTAATCGCTACACCTTC
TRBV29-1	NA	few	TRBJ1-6	CSVGWGVDSPLHF	TGCAGCGTTGGTTGGGGTGTTGATTCACCCCTCCACTTT
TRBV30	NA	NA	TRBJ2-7	CAWSPGQGYEQYF	TGTGCCTGGAGCCCAGGGCAGGGCTACGAGCAGTACTTC
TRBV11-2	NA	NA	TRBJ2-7	CASSPPTGIYEQYF	TGTGCCAGCAGCCCACCTACGGGAATCTACGAGCAGTACTTC
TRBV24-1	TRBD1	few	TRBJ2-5	CATRGQGPGTQYF	TGTGCCACCAGAGGACAGGGCCCCGGGACCCAGTACTTC
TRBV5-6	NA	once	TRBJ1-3	CASSPQGTFGNTIYF	TGTGCCAGCAGCCCCCAGGGGACATTTGGAAACACCATATATTTT
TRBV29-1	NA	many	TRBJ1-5	CSVGRNSNQPQHF	TGCAGCGTTGGTAGGAATAGCAATCAGCCCCAGCATTTT
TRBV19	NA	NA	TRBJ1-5	CASSIRGNSNQPQHF	TGTGCCAGTAGTATACGAGGTAATAGCAATCAGCCCCAGCATTTT
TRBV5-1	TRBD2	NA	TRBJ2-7	CASSPGGDTFSYEQYF	TGCGCCAGCAGTCCCGGGGGGGACACCTTCTCCTACGAGCAGTACTTC
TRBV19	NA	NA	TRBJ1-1	CASSIRGNTEAFF	TGTGCCAGTAGTATCAGGGGGAACACTGAAGCTTTCTTT
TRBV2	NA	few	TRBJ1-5	CASSEGGNGQPQHF	TGTGCCAGCAGTGAAGGAGGGAACGGGCAGCCCCAGCATTTT
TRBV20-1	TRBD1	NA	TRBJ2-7	CSAWTGTSSYEQYF	TGCAGTGCATGGACAGGAACGAGCTCCTACGAGCAGTACTTC
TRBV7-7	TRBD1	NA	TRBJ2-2	CASSRDRGDTGELFF	TGTGCTAGCAGCAGGGACAGGGGAGACACCGGGGAGCTGTTTTTT
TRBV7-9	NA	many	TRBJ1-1	CASTTGLDTEAFF	TGTGCCAGCACCACTGGGTTAGACACTGAAGCTTTCTTT
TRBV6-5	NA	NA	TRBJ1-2	CASSYGGGYGYTF	TGTGCCAGCAGTTACGGGGGAGGCTATGGCTACACCTTC
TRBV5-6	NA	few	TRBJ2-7	CASSLLLYEQYF	TGTGCCAGCAGCTTGCTCCTCTACGAGCAGTACTTC
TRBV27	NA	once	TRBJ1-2	CASSLRAGLANYGYTF	TGTGCCAGCAGTTTAAGGGCAGGCCTAGCTAACTATGGCTACACCTTC
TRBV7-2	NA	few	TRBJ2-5	CASSLWRETQYF	TGTGCCAGCAGCTTATGGAGGGAGACCCAGTACTTC
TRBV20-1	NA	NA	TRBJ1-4	CSASTQYGGEKLFF	TGCAGTGCTAGCACTCAATACGGAGGTGAAAAACTGTTTTTT
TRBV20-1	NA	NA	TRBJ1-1	CSARGRQFLNTEAFF	TGCAGTGCTAGAGGACGACAGTTCTTGAACACTGAAGCTTTCTTT
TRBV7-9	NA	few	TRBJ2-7	CASSRSSHEQYF	TGTGCCAGCAGCCGTAGTAGCCACGAGCAGTACTTC
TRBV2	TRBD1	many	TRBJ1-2	CASSGTGVSYTF	TGTGCCAGCAGTGGTACAGGGGTCAGCTACACCTTC
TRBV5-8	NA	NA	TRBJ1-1	CASSLLGGMNTEAFF	TGTGCCAGCAGCTTATTGGGGGGGATGAACACTGAAGCTTTCTTT
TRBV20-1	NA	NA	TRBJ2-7	CSAPIQDAYEQYF	TGCAGTGCCCCAATACAGGATGCCTACGAGCAGTACTTC
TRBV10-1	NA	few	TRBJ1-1	CASRQSLNTEAFF	TGCGCCAGCAGACAGAGTTTGAACACTGAAGCTTTCTTT
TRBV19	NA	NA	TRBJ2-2	CASSTLQTGDTGELFF	TGTGCCAGTAGTACCCTCCAGACAGGTGACACCGGGGAGCTGTTTTTT
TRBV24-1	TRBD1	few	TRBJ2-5	CATSEDREETQYF	TGTGCCACCAGTGAGGACAGGGAGGAGACCCAGTACTTC
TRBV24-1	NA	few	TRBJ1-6	CATSRHYNSPLHF	TGTGCCACCAGTCGACATTACAATTCACCCCTCCACTTT
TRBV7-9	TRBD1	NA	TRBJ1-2	CASSFPGQGGYTF	TGTGCCAGCAGCTTCCCAGGACAGGGTGGCTACACCTTC
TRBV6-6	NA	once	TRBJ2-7	CASSYRGIRDEQYF	TGTGCCAGCAGTTACAGGGGGATAAGGGACGAGCAGTACTTC
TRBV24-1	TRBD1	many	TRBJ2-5	CATSGDSETQYF	TGTGCCACCAGTGGGGACAGCGAGACCCAGTACTTC
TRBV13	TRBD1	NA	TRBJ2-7	CARSLGPGTGREQYF	TGTGCCCGCAGCTTAGGCCCCGGGACAGGGAGGGAGCAGTACTTC
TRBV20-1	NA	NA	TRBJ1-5	CSAGLGASGAQHF	TGCAGTGCGGGTTTGGGGGCGAGTGGGGCCCAGCATTTT
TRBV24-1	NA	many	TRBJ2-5	CATSEMGETQYF	TGTGCCACCAGTGAGATGGGGGAGACCCAGTACTTC
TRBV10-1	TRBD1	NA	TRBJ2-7	CASRRDRELYEQYF	TGCGCCAGCAGACGGGACAGGGAACTCTACGAGCAGTACTTC
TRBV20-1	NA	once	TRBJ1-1	CSAPQEWNTEAFF	TGCAGTGCTCCACAGGAGTGGAACACTGAAGCTTTCTTT
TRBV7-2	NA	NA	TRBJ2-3	CASTPYTTDTQYF	TGTGCCAGCACCCCGTACACCACAGATACGCAGTATTTT
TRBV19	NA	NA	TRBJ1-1	CASSAREQVMIWVNTEAFF	TGTGCCAGTAGTGCTAGGGAACAGGTTATGATATGGGTAAACACTGAAGCTTTCTTT
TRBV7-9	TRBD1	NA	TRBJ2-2	CASSEDRVNTGELFF	TGTGCCAGCAGCGAAGACAGGGTGAACACCGGGGAGCTGTTTTTT
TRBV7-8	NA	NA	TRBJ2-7	CASSQVGPQKQYF	TGTGCCAGCAGCCAAGTTGGCCCACAGAAGCAGTACTTC
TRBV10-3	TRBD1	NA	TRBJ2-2	CAISESGTRGPSNKPGELFF	TGTGCCATCAGTGAGTCGGGGACGAGGGGGCCTTCGAACAAGCCCGGGGAGCTGTTTTTT
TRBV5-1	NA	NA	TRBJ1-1	CASSSGEVNTEAFF	TGTGCCAGCAGCTCAGGGGAGGTGAACACTGAAGCTTTCTTT
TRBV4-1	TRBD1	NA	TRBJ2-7	CASSPLDRARGYEQYF	TGCGCCAGCAGCCCCCTGGACAGGGCCAGAGGCTACGAGCAGTACTTC
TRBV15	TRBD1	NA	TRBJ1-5	CASSSSLDRGNQPQHF	TGTGCCAGCAGTTCCAGCCTGGACAGGGGGAATCAGCCCCAGCATTTT
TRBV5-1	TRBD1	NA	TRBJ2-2	CASSKQDPGTATGELFF	TGCGCCAGCAGTAAGCAGGACCCTGGGACAGCCACCGGGGAGCTGTTTTTT
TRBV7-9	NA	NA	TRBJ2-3	CASSVTQGTDTQYF	TGTGCCAGCAGCGTTACACAGGGCACAGATACGCAGTATTTT
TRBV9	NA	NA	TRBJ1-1	CASSSRENTEAFF	TGTGCCAGCAGCTCGAGGGAGAACACTGAAGCTTTCTTT
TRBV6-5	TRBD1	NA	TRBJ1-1	CASSYGGTQGVDTEAFF	TGTGCCAGCAGTTACGGGGGCACACAGGGGGTCGACACTGAAGCTTTCTTT
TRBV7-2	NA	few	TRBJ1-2	CASSFRDPDGGYTF	TGTGCCAGCAGCTTCCGGGATCCGGACGGGGGCTACACCTTC
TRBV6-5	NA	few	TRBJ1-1	CASSFGTAEAFF	TGTGCCAGCAGTTTTGGGACGGCTGAAGCTTTCTTT
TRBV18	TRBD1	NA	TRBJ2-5	CASSSTGGFETQYF	TGTGCCAGCTCCTCGACAGGGGGCTTTGAGACCCAGTACTTC
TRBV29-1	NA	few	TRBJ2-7	CSVGQTGIAEQYF	TGCAGCGTTGGGCAAACAGGGATAGCAGAGCAGTACTTC
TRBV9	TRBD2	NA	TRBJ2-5	CASSSIAGGIQETQYF	TGTGCCAGCAGCTCCATAGCGGGAGGCATACAAGAGACCCAGTACTTC
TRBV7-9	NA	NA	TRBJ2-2	CASSLAAGELFF	TGTGCCAGCAGCTTAGCTGCCGGGGAGCTGTTTTTT